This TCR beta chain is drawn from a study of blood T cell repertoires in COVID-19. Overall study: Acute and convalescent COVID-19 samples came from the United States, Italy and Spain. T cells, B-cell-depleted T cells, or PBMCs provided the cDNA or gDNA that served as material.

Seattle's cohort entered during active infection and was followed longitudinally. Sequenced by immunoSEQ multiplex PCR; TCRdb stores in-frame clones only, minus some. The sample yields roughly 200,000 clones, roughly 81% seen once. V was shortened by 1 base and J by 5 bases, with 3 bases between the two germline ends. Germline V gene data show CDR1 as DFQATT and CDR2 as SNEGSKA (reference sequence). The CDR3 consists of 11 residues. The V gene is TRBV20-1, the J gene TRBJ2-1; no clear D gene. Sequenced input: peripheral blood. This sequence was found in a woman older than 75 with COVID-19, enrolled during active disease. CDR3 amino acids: CSARADNEQFF. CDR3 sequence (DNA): TGCAGTGCTAGAGCTGACAATGAGCAGTTCTTC.